These 30 T cell receptor beta chains originate from one sample sequenced in a study of T cell repertoires in cytomegalovirus infection. These receptors are not linked to any known antigen. One entry per CDR3 protein results from TCRdb running MiXCR on the reads. The table lists about 900,000 distinct CDR3 sequences, around a third of them singletons. This specimen was cultured CD8+ T cells from PBMCs, taken from culture after CMV antigen stimulation. The receptors shown here come from a human donor in good health (CMV status not recorded). Some clones in this sample may be carry-over from other donors' samples.

The CDR3 DNA sequence: TGTGCCAGTAGTATGGAGGAGACCGACTATGGCTACACCTTC. Translation gives CASSMEETDYGYTF. The chain uses TRBV19 and TRBJ1-2, with D hard to call. Trimming stripped 3 bases from V and 3 bases from J, with 11 bases between. The CDR3 contains 14 residues. CDR1 LNHDA and CDR2 SQIVND come from the germline V gene (reference sequence).

The chain is built from TRBV28 and TRBJ2-2; 10 bases are a match to TRBD2. CDR3 length: 17 amino acids. Trimming took 2 bases from V and 2 from J; bases not matched to a gene: 5. Looked up from germline, CDR1 is MDHEN and CDR2 is SYDVKM. DNA of the CDR3: TGTGCCAGCAGTTTAACCCTAGCGGGGGTTAACACCGGGGAGCTGTTTTTT. This encodes CASSLTLAGVNTGELFF. The complete variable domain, with remaining parts taken from reference TRBV28 and TRBJ2-2, reads DVKVTQSSRYLVKRTGEKVFLECVQDMDHENMFWYRQDPGLGLRLIYFSYDVKMKEKGDIPEGYSVSREKKERFSLILESASTNQTSMYLCASSLTLAGVNTGELFFGEGSRLTVL.

Only a few counts were recorded for this clonotype. This chain uses TRBV5-4 with TRBJ1-2; a weak D match, TRBD1 (6 bases). Per germline, CDR1 SGHNT and CDR2 YYREEE (reference sequence). The CDR3 has 13 residues. Between the trimmed V and J ends, which lost 0 bases and 8 bases, there was a span of 11 bases. The CDR3 loop reads CASSLDRDWGYTF. CDR3 nucleotides: TGTGCCAGCAGCTTGGACAGGGATTGGGGCTACACCTTC.

At least ten counts were recorded for this clonotype. The chain recombines TRBV7-8 with TRBJ2-7; no definite D call. The CDR3 loop spans 14 amino acids. The V gene lost 5 bases and the J gene lost 4 bases, with 15 bases spanning the gap. The germline V gene encodes CDR1 SGHVS and CDR2 FQNEAQ. Here the CDR3 DNA reads TGTGCCAGCAGCCTTAAACAAGGAAGATACGAGCAGTACGTC. It is translated as CASSLKQGRYEQYV.

V gene TRBV5-6 combines with J gene TRBJ2-7; 7 bases map to TRBD1. V dropped 0 bases and J dropped 2; count of bases not matched to a gene: 5. The CDR3 consists of 15 residues. CDR1 is SGHDT, CDR2 YYEEEE, per germline. This CDR3 is CASSLEWDSPYEQYF. The CDR3 DNA sequence: TGTGCCAGCAGCTTGGAATGGGACAGCCCCTACGAGCAGTACTTC.

This clonotype was counted between two and nine times. The V and J genes are TRBV14 and TRBJ2-3, with D uncertain. CDR3 size: 16 residues. The germline gives CDR1 SGHDN, CDR2 FVKESK. Trimming removed 0 bases at V and 2 bases at J, with 12 bases between. The chain's CDR3 is CASSQEAASYTDTQYF. CDR3 DNA sequence: TGTGCCAGCAGCCAAGAAGCCGCCTCCTACACAGATACGCAGTATTTT.

V gene TRBV6-1 combines with J gene TRBJ1-1; D may be TRBD1 (5 bases). Germline V gene lookup returns CDR1 MNHNS and CDR2 SASEGT. The length of the CDR3 is 12 residues. Trimming cost V 7 bases and J 7 bases, with 13 bases left between them. CDR3 sequence reads: CASNRRGNEAFF. As DNA, the CDR3 is TGTGCCAGCAATCGGCGGGGGAATGAAGCTTTCTTT.

This chain connects TRBV11-3 to TRBJ2-2, with D tentatively TRBD2 (5 bases). Trimming left V 8 bases short and J 11 bases short, with 18 bases between. This CDR3 is 13 amino acids long. Germline V lookup: CDR1 SGHNT, CDR2 YENEEA. In DNA, the CDR3 is TGTGCCAGCGAAGCCGGGTCCCGGGGAGAGCTGTTTTTT. Translated, it gives CASEAGSRGELFF.

The sample holds a few counts of this clonotype. The DNA of the CDR3 is TGCAGCTCCCTCGGGACAGGGGATAACACCGGGGAGCTGTTTTTT. This codes for CSSLGTGDNTGELFF. The J gene is TRBJ2-2, the V gene TRBV29-1; 10 nucleotides line up with TRBD1. The CDR3 spans 15 residues. The V gene's germline CDR1 is SQVTM and CDR2 ANQGSEA. The J segment lost 2 bases and the V segment lost 8 bases, leaving 8 bases of the junction unmatched.

There are a few counts of this clonotype. This chain uses TRBV4-1 with TRBJ2-3; perhaps D is TRBD1 or TRBD2 (5 bases each). This CDR3 comprises 13 residues. Germline CDR1 reads MGHRA; CDR2 reads YSYEKL. V dropped 5 bases and J dropped 6 bases, with 12 bases sitting between them. The CDR3 here is CASSFEGSDTQYF. The CDR3 bases are TGCGCCAGCAGCTTCGAGGGGAGTGATACGCAGTATTTT.

This sequence joins TRBV4-1 and TRBJ2-2; D gene ambiguous. V lost 0 bases and J 0 bases, leaving 8 bases between the germline ends. Germline assignment: CDR1 MGHRA and CDR2 YSYEKL. This CDR3 has 16 residues. The CDR3 loop reads CASSQEAPTNTGELFF. The CDR3 DNA is TGCGCCAGCAGCCAAGAAGCTCCGACGAACACCGGGGAGCTGTTTTTT.

Comments on this clonotype: An end of the junction does not agree with germline; a read error may underlie this. This sequence joins TRBV6-5 and TRBJ2-5; 14 positions match TRBD2. This CDR3 region has 20 residues. CDR1 is MNHEY and CDR2 is SVGAGI in the germline V gene. As DNA, the CDR3 is TGTGCCAGCAGTATCCTAAGACTAGCGGGGGGGGATCGGGGGCAAGCGACCCAGTACTTC. This codes for CASSILRLAGGDRGQATQYF.

Note on this clonotype: Given a much more abundant clone one base away, this may be a read error. The gene calls are TRBV7-6 and TRBJ2-1, with D tentatively TRBD2 (5 bases). CDR1 SGHVS and CDR2 FNYEAQ come from the germline V gene. The CDR3 length is 16 residues. Trimming shortened V by 2 bases and J by 0 bases, and 11 bases separated the two germline ends. CDR3 loop: CASSLNGLGSYNEQFF. In DNA, the CDR3 is TGTGCCAGCAGCTTAAACGGACTTGGCTCCTACAATGAGCAGTTCTTC.

This clonotype is a singleton in its sample. The chain joins TRBV6-6 to TRBJ2-2; weak D call: TRBD2 (6 bases). Trimming removed 0 bases from V and 7 bases from J, with 12 bases in between. Germline V gene lookup returns CDR1 MNHNY and CDR2 SVGAGI (reference sequence). This CDR3 contains 15 residues. CDR3: CASSYSKLAVGELFF. In DNA, the CDR3 is TGTGCCAGCAGTTACTCGAAACTAGCTGTCGGGGAGCTGTTTTTT.

Worth noting for this clonotype: The junction and the germline gene differ at one end; a read error may be behind it. The chain has TRBV27 and TRBJ2-6; no reliable D call. The CDR3 consists of 18 residues. CDR1 is MNHEY and CDR2 is SMNVEV in the germline V gene (reference sequence). The CDR3 region has the DNA TGTGCCAGCAGTTTACCCCATCGGCTTAGCTCTGGGACCAACGTCCTGACTTTC. Amino acid sequence: CASSLPHRLSSGTNVLTF.

This chain uses TRBV19 with TRBJ1-5; D is uncertain. Germline V gives CDR1 LNHDA, CDR2 SQIVND (reference sequence). The ends were cut back, 6 bases at V and 2 bases at J, with 8 bases in the middle. CDR3 size: 13 residues. The CDR3 loop reads CASRISRNQPQHF. DNA for the CDR3: TGTGCCAGTAGGATCAGTCGCAATCAGCCCCAGCATTTT.

The sample holds a few counts of this clonotype. The chain carries TRBV12-3 or TRBV12-4 and TRBJ1-1; no definite D call. The CDR3 length is 11 residues. Trimming stripped 0 bases from V and 7 bases from J, with 3 bases between. In DNA form, the CDR3 reads TGTGCCAGCAGTTTAGCAGTTGAAGCTTTCTTT. Its translation is CASSLAVEAFF.

The chain employs TRBV27 and TRBJ2-5, with D uncertain. The V gene's germline CDR1 is MNHEY and CDR2 SMNVEV (reference sequence). With 2 bases removed from V and 4 bases from J, the gap between germline ends came to 11 bases. The CDR3 extends over 14 amino acids. The CDR3 DNA reads TGTGCCAGCAGTTTAGCCCCCTCCGCAGAGACCCAGTACTTC. As protein: CASSLAPSAETQYF.

On this clonotype: The junction shows a germline mismatch at one end, possibly a read error. V is TRBV5-3 and J is TRBJ2-2; perhaps TRBD1 as D (6 bases). TRBV5-3 is treated as an ORF (open reading frame) with a function not yet certain. There are 17 residues in the CDR3. The CDR3 coding sequence is TGTGCCAGCAGCTTGGGCCTGGGGGCCGCGAACACCGGGGAGCTGTTTTTT. This translates into CASSLGLGAANTGELFF.

Ten or more counts support this clonotype. The rearrangement links TRBV7-2 to TRBJ2-7, with D possibly being TRBD1 (6 bases). This CDR3 has 16 residues. Trimming shortened V by 3 bases and J by 5 bases, and 20 bases separated the two germline ends. CDR1 and CDR2 (germline): SGHTA, FQGNSA. The CDR3 is CASSFQTQGLRDEQYF. CDR3 coding DNA: TGTGCCAGCAGCTTCCAGACACAGGGTCTCAGGGACGAGCAGTACTTC.

This clonotype was observed a few times. This chain uses TRBV11-2 with TRBJ1-1, with D hard to call. The CDR3 runs to 19 residues. V lost 3 bases to trimming and J lost 4 bases, with 27 bases between them. CDR1 and CDR2 (germline): SGHAT, FQNNGV. The CDR3 loop reads CASSFLRTGILPKGTEAFF. CDR3 DNA: TGTGCCAGCAGCTTTTTGAGAACCGGTATACTCCCTAAGGGCACTGAAGCTTTCTTT.

J is TRBJ2-3 and V is TRBV6-1; TRBD2 matches 10 bases. V was pared by 7 bases and J by 2 bases, with 3 bases of the junction left unmatched. The CDR3 extends over 14 amino acids. CDR1 is MNHNS and CDR2 is SASEGT in the germline V gene. In nucleotides, the CDR3 is TGTGCCAGCATCACTAGCGGGGCCACAGATACGCAGTATTTT. Protein sequence: CASITSGATDTQYF.

The rearrangement uses TRBV6-2 or TRBV6-3 and TRBJ2-5; D is unclear. The V gene lost 2 bases and the J gene lost 2 bases, with 6 bases spanning the gap. The CDR3 is 13 residues long. CDR1 and CDR2 from the germline V gene are MNHEY and SVGEGT. CDR3 amino acids: CASSYVIQETQYF. CDR3 nucleotides: TGTGCCAGCAGTTACGTCATTCAAGAGACCCAGTACTTC.

A remark on this clonotype: This may be a read error: a much more frequent sequence differs by one nucleotide. The CDR3 protein is CASSPWTLHTEAFF. The DNA of the CDR3 is TGTGCCAGCAGTCCCTGGACGCTGCACACTGAAGCTTTCTTT. The rearrangement joins TRBV27 to TRBJ1-1, with D unclear. Between the trimmed V and J ends, which lost 5 bases and 3 bases, there was a span of 13 bases. The CDR3 totals 14 residues. CDR1 MNHEY and CDR2 SMNVEV come from the germline V gene (reference sequence).

V is TRBV27 and J is TRBJ2-7; 7 bases align to TRBD2. The CDR3 length is 14 residues. J was trimmed by 5 bases and V by 6 bases; bases with no gene match: 10. CDR1 and CDR2 from the germline V gene are MNHEY and SMNVEV (reference sequence). The CDR3 loop reads CASRPSGGVNEQYV. The DNA of the CDR3 is TGTGCCAGCAGACCGTCGGGGGGAGTAAACGAGCAGTACGTC.

This chain uses TRBV7-3 with TRBJ2-1, with a tentative D call TRBD1 (6 bases). This CDR3 comprises 15 residues. Germline assignment: CDR1 SGHTA and CDR2 FQGTGA. V was shortened by 4 bases and J by 4 bases, with 14 bases between the two germline ends. CDR3 protein: CASSWTEIPYNEQFF. DNA of the CDR3: TGTGCCAGCAGCTGGACAGAGATCCCTTACAATGAGCAGTTCTTC. The full variable domain, its missing parts supplied by reference TRBV7-3 and TRBJ2-1, is GAGVSQTPSNKVTEKGKYVELRCDPISGHTALYWYRQSLGQGPEFLIYFQGTGAADDSGLPNDRFFAVRPEGSVSTLKIQRTERGDSAVYLCASSWTEIPYNEQFFGPGTRLTVL.

The gene calls are TRBV4-1 and TRBJ2-3, with D unresolved. V was pared by 0 bases and J by 4 bases, with 8 bases between. The CDR3 runs 14 residues. Germline assignment: CDR1 MGHRA and CDR2 YSYEKL. The CDR3 sequence: CASSQDPQPDTQYF. For the CDR3, the DNA is TGCGCCAGCAGCCAAGACCCCCAGCCAGATACGCAGTATTTT.

The chain recombines TRBV5-5 with TRBJ2-1; 10 nucleotides line up with TRBD1. V was clipped by 4 bases and J by 9 bases; unmatched bases: 7. The CDR3 runs to 14 residues. CDR1 is SGHKS and CDR2 is YYEKEE in the germline V gene (reference sequence). CDR3 in DNA: TGTGCCAGCAGCCCCCGGGACAGGGGATTTGAGCAGTTCTTC. This codes for CASSPRDRGFEQFF. The full variable domain, rest sourced from reference TRBV5-5 and TRBJ2-1, is DAGVTQSPTHLIKTRGQQVTLRCSPISGHKSVSWYQQVLGQGPQFIFQYYEKEERGRGNFPDRFSARQFPNYSSELNVNALLLGDSALYLCASSPRDRGFEQFFGPGTRLTVL.

There are a few counts of this clonotype. The chain has TRBV6-6 and TRBJ1-5; 9 bases match TRBD1. The CDR3 is made up of 14 amino acids. The J segment lost 4 bases and the V segment lost 5 bases, leaving 3 bases of the junction unmatched. Germline V lookup: CDR1 MNHNY, CDR2 SVGAGI (reference sequence). The CDR3 loop is CASSHRGRNQPQHF. CDR3 DNA sequence: TGTGCCAGCAGTCACAGGGGGCGAAATCAGCCCCAGCATTTT.

The chain employs TRBV5-1 and TRBJ1-1; D is ambiguous. V was clipped by 0 bases and J by 8 bases, with 11 bases between them. Per germline, CDR1 SGHRS and CDR2 YFSETQ. This CDR3 is built from 13 residues. CDR3 bases: TGCGCCAGCAGCTTGGGCCGTAACAGCGAAGCTTTCTTT. It is translated as CASSLGRNSEAFF.